The 15 T cell receptor beta chains presented below share a single source sample, sequenced in a study of T-cell reconstitution after alpha-beta-depleted transplantation in children. Unique molecular identifiers were incorporated into the prepared TCRbeta library. TCRdb reprocessed the PCR reads with MiXCR, giving one entry per CDR3 protein. The sample gives 700,000 to 850,000 distinct CDR3 sequences, 16% of which show up once; around 5% is in the top ten. This sample comprised PBMCs, mostly from graft donor cells, obtained 360 days after TCRalphabeta/CD19-depleted stem cell transplant. These receptors were obtained from a male patient aged 10-17 years who had a stem cell transplant for acute lymphoblastic leukemia, so the T cells may come from the graft donor.

In its sample, this clonotype was seen a few times. The chain joins TRBV19 to TRBJ1-2, with D perhaps TRBD1 (6 bases). The CDR3 runs 15 residues. Trimming cost V 5 bases and J 3 bases, with 16 bases left between them. Germline CDR1 reads LNHDA; CDR2 reads SQIVND (reference sequence). CDR3 protein: CASSPDSRGYYGYTF. In DNA form, the CDR3 reads TGTGCCAGTAGTCCGGACAGTCGAGGCTACTATGGCTACACCTTC.

The V and J genes are TRBV20-1 and TRBJ2-7; 7 nucleotides agree with TRBD1. V lost 3 bases and J lost 2; bases outside the gene matches: 4. Germline V gene lookup returns CDR1 DFQATT and CDR2 SNEGSKA (reference sequence). This CDR3 contains 13 residues. CDR3 amino acids: CSASGDSAYEQYF. The CDR3 DNA sequence: TGCAGTGCTAGTGGGGACAGCGCCTACGAGCAGTACTTC.

This clonotype was detected only a few times. This chain uses TRBV12-3 or TRBV12-4 with TRBJ2-2, with 8 nucleotides matching TRBD1. Trimming at V came to 6 bases and at J to 0 bases, leaving 6 bases not matched to a gene. The length of the CDR3 is 16 residues. CDR3 in DNA: TGTGCCAGCAGGGCTAGACAGGGGACGAACACCGGGGAGCTGTTTTTT. It is translated as CASRARQGTNTGELFF.

This clonotype was recorded many times. The gene calls are TRBV11-1 and TRBJ2-7, with 12 nucleotides matching TRBD2. Unmatched junction bases numbered 4, after V lost 5 bases and J lost 5 bases. Germline lookup yields CDR1 SGHAT and CDR2 FQDESV (reference sequence). The CDR3 is made up of 14 amino acids. CDR3 bases: TGTGCCAGCAGCCGGACTAGCGGGATGAACGAGCAGTACTTC. As protein: CASSRTSGMNEQYF.

The V gene is TRBV12-3 or TRBV12-4, the J gene TRBJ1-5; TRBD1 agrees at 9 bases. This CDR3 spans 14 amino acids. V shed 4 bases and J 5 bases; nucleotides not matched to a gene: 3. The CDR3 sequence is CASSWTGDYQPQHF. The CDR3 nucleotides read TGTGCCAGCAGTTGGACAGGGGATTATCAGCCCCAGCATTTT.

This clonotype has just a few counts. CDR3 protein: CASSVTTGSYEQYF. CDR3 DNA sequence: TGTGCCAGCAGCGTTACCACAGGGTCCTACGAGCAGTACTTC. The chain carries TRBV12-3 or TRBV12-4 and TRBJ2-7, with D perhaps TRBD1 (6 bases). V lost 6 bases and J lost 1, with 13 bases in between. The CDR3 runs 14 residues.

V is TRBV6-1 and J is TRBJ1-2, with a tentative D call TRBD1 (5 bases). The CDR3 has 13 amino acids. Per the germline V gene, CDR1 is MNHNS and CDR2 is SASEGT. Trimming cost V 10 bases and J 5 bases, with 17 bases left between them. The CDR3, as DNA: TGTGCCACCCTCCAGGGTTACGGATATGGCTACACCTTC. Protein sequence: CATLQGYGYGYTF.

This clonotype has more than one count but fewer than ten. The chain combines TRBV5-1 with TRBJ2-2; weak D call: TRBD2 (5 bases). Trimming took off 4 bases at V and 1 base at J, with 11 bases between the two ends. Germline V CDR1 and CDR2: SGHRS, YFSETQ. This CDR3 is 15 amino acids long. The CDR3 region has the DNA TGCGCCAGCAGCAAACTAGTTTTGAACACCGGGGAGCTGTTTTTT. It codes for CASSKLVLNTGELFF.

The CDR3 DNA reads as TGCGCCAGCAGCCCGTTGGGACGACAGGTCTATGGCTACACCTTC. Translated: CASSPLGRQVYGYTF. The chain has TRBV4-1 and TRBJ1-2, with TRBD1 as a possible D gene (6 bases). This CDR3 contains 15 residues. V dropped 4 bases and J dropped 4 bases, with 16 bases sitting between them. Germline CDR1 is MGHRA and CDR2 is YSYEKL.

This clonotype was counted a few times. V and J are TRBV11-2 and TRBJ2-7; 10 bases match TRBD2. V dropped 3 bases and J dropped 5; count of bases not matched to a gene: 7. From germline, CDR1 is SGHAT and CDR2 FQNNGV. The CDR3 totals 15 residues. CDR3 amino acids: CASSFLAGEGNEQYF. The CDR3 region has the DNA TGTGCCAGCAGCTTCCTAGCGGGAGAAGGAAACGAGCAGTACTTC.

The chain carries TRBV5-1 and TRBJ2-5, with D tentatively TRBD1 (7 bases). Germline V gives CDR1 SGHRS, CDR2 YFSETQ. The CDR3 covers 16 residues. With 0 bases removed from V and 5 bases from J, the gap between germline ends came to 17 bases. The CDR3 loop reads CASSLVGGGTRETQYF. The CDR3 coding sequence is TGCGCCAGCAGCTTGGTTGGAGGGGGCACGAGGGAGACCCAGTACTTC.

This clonotype was detected only a few times. The chain has TRBV7-6 and TRBJ1-5, with D tentatively TRBD1 (5 bases). CDR1 is SGHVS and CDR2 is FNYEAQ in the germline V gene. This CDR3 spans 16 amino acids. Trimming removed 5 bases from V and 4 bases from J, with 18 bases in between. The CDR3 region has the DNA TGTGCCAGCAGCCCTCGGACGGGGGTTCTTAATCAGCCCCAGCATTTT. It translates to CASSPRTGVLNQPQHF.

This sequence joins TRBV6-2 or TRBV6-3 and TRBJ2-2; D possibly corresponds to TRBD2 (6 bases). The germline V gene encodes CDR1 MNHEY and CDR2 SVGEGT. The length of the CDR3 is 15 residues. V dropped 6 bases and J dropped 6 bases, with 17 bases sitting between them. The CDR3 loop is CASRVVGTFPGELFF. The CDR3, as DNA: TGTGCCAGCAGGGTTGTCGGGACTTTTCCCGGGGAGCTGTTTTTT.

V gene TRBV5-1 combines with J gene TRBJ1-2; D is unresolved. The V gene's germline CDR1 is SGHRS and CDR2 YFSETQ. This CDR3 has 13 amino acids. Deletions cut 0 bases from V and 3 bases from J, with 6 bases between. CDR3 DNA sequence: TGCGCCAGCAGCTTGGATCTGGACTATGGCTACACCTTC. It translates to CASSLDLDYGYTF.

The rearrangement links TRBV20-1 to TRBJ2-7; 8 bases line up with TRBD2. The V gene end was trimmed by 2 bases and the J gene end by 2 bases; junction bases not matched to a gene: 5. The germline gives CDR1 DFQATT, CDR2 SNEGSKA (reference sequence). The CDR3 has 14 residues. The CDR3 reads CSARQAGVAYEQYF. The DNA for the CDR3 is TGCAGTGCTAGACAAGCGGGAGTCGCCTACGAGCAGTACTTC.